These 32 T cell receptor beta chains were all obtained from the same sample, sequenced in a study of cytomegalovirus exposure and HLA in healthy donors. Both 60 Vbeta primers and 13 Jbeta primers went into the PCR. Some clones are missing from TCRdb's copy, which holds only in-frame ones; the method was immunoSEQ multiplex PCR. The sample totals tens of thousands of clones. The material sequenced was PBMCs. The receptors stem from a man aged 45-60 years in good health and CMV-seropositive.

The chain is built from TRBV6-1 and TRBJ2-7, with TRBD1 identical over 11 bases. Per the germline V gene, CDR1 is MNHNS and CDR2 is SASEGT. This CDR3 has 14 residues. Trimming cost V 6 bases and J 0 bases; bases outside gene matches: 1. The CDR3: CASSGTGGSYEQYF. CDR3 nucleotides: TGTGCCAGCAGCGGGACAGGGGGCTCCTACGAGCAGTACTTC.

The V call is TRBV10-3, the J call TRBJ1-3; the D gene is possibly TRBD1 (5 bases). The CDR3 sequence is 15 residues long. V gave up 3 bases and J gave up 2 bases, with 11 bases separating them. Germline V gene data show CDR1 as ENHRY and CDR2 as SYGVKD. CDR3 DNA sequence: TGTGCCATCAGTGAATACGACAGACCTGGAAACACCATATATTTT. Amino acids: CAISEYDRPGNTIYF.

The rearrangement uses TRBV7-2 and TRBJ2-3; maybe TRBD1 (6 bases). Germline CDR1 is SGHTA and CDR2 is FQGNSA. The CDR3 has 18 amino acids. Trimming cost V 1 base and J 1 base, with 18 bases left between them. CDR3 protein: CASSLVPVGAGGTDTQYF. The CDR3 nucleotides read TGTGCCAGCAGCTTAGTCCCGGTCGGGGCAGGGGGCACAGATACGCAGTATTTT.

This chain uses TRBV11-2 with TRBJ2-1; the D gene is possibly TRBD2 (6 bases). The CDR3 is 15 residues long. The V end was cut by 0 bases, the J end by 4 bases, with 10 bases between. CDR1 SGHAT and CDR2 FQNNGV come from the germline V gene. The CDR3 DNA reads as TGTGCCAGCAGCTTAGAAAATAGCGGATACAATGAGCAGTTCTTC. It translates to CASSLENSGYNEQFF.

The genes are TRBV4-2 and TRBJ1-1, with D maybe TRBD1 (6 bases). The V gene's germline CDR1 is LGHNA and CDR2 YNFKEQ. CDR3 length: 14 amino acids. V lost 0 bases and J lost 5, with 10 bases in between. CDR3 region: CASSQDRGATEAFF. The CDR3 DNA is TGTGCCAGCAGCCAAGATCGGGGGGCTACTGAAGCTTTCTTT.

V gene TRBV29-1 combines with J gene TRBJ1-2; 7 bases fit TRBD1. The germline V gene has CDR1 SQVTM and CDR2 ANQGSEA. There are 15 residues in the CDR3. The V gene end was trimmed by 6 bases and the J gene end by 3 bases; junction bases not matched to a gene: 13. CDR3 residues: CSVPTGDSIYYGYTF. For the CDR3, the DNA is TGCAGCGTCCCGACTGGGGACAGCATCTACTATGGCTACACCTTC.

The V and J genes are TRBV5-4 and TRBJ2-2; no definite D call. This CDR3 has 14 residues. CDR1 SGHNT and CDR2 YYREEE come from the germline V gene (reference sequence). The germline V and J ends were trimmed by 2 bases and 5 bases, with 10 bases remaining between them. The CDR3 DNA is TGTGCCAGCAGCTTATTTGGCATAACCGGGGAGCTGTTTTTT. Translating it yields CASSLFGITGELFF.

This rearrangement joins TRBV4-2 to TRBJ2-6; D is unresolved. Germline CDR1 is LGHNA and CDR2 is YNFKEQ. The CDR3 consists of 15 residues. V was trimmed by 0 bases and J by 0 bases, leaving 3 bases between them. CDR3 region: CASSQESSGANVLTF. As DNA, the CDR3 is TGTGCCAGCAGCCAAGAGAGCTCTGGGGCCAACGTCCTGACTTTC.

The J gene is TRBJ2-1, the V gene TRBV9; D possibly corresponds to TRBD2 (6 bases). V lost 2 bases to trimming and J lost 10 bases, with 19 bases between them. Germline assignment: CDR1 SGDLS and CDR2 YYNGEE. CDR3 length equals 15 residues. As DNA, the CDR3 is TGTGCCAGCAGCGTCCGCCAGCGGGTGCCAGGGGAGCAGTTCTTC. It is translated as CASSVRQRVPGEQFF.

The rearrangement uses TRBV7-2 and TRBJ1-4; no reliable D call. Trimming cost V 5 bases and J 6 bases, with 13 bases left between them. Looked up from germline, CDR1 is SGHTA and CDR2 is FQGNSA. This CDR3 contains 14 residues. CDR3 DNA sequence: TGTGCCAGCAGCCGGGAAGCGGGAGATGAAAAACTGTTTTTT. It codes for CASSREAGDEKLFF.

The chain couples TRBV5-8 to TRBJ2-7; 12 positions match TRBD2. The V gene's germline CDR1 is SGHTS and CDR2 YDEGEE. With 9 bases clipped from V and 2 bases from J, the junction kept 9 bases outside the gene matches. The CDR3 contains 15 residues. The CDR3 DNA is TGTGCCACCTACCCTGGACTAGCGGGGCCCTACGAGCAGTACGTC. It is translated as CATYPGLAGPYEQYV.

The chain is built from TRBV10-1 and TRBJ1-1; D remains unclear. Germline assignment: CDR1 WNHNN and CDR2 SYGVQD (reference sequence). The CDR3 length is 11 residues. V gave up 4 bases and J gave up 4 bases, with 4 bases separating them. DNA for the CDR3: TGCGCCAGCAGTGCGGGCACTGAAGCTTTCTTT. It specifies CASSAGTEAFF.

The J gene is TRBJ2-7, the V gene TRBV5-4, with TRBD1 identical over 11 bases. With 4 bases clipped from V and 7 bases from J, the junction kept 10 bases outside the gene matches. CDR1 is SGHNT and CDR2 is YYREEE in the germline V gene (reference sequence). The CDR3 contains 15 residues. CDR3 region: CASSKRGQGADEQYF. The CDR3 nucleotides read TGTGCCAGCAGCAAGCGTGGACAGGGGGCGGATGAGCAGTACTTC.

This chain connects TRBV16 to TRBJ2-7; 12 positions match TRBD2. V gave up 2 bases and J gave up 1 base; unmatched junction bases: 6. The CDR3 is 17 residues long. Germline V gene sequence: CDR1 KGHSY, CDR2 FQNENV. The DNA of the CDR3 is TGTGCCAGCAGCCAAACCTTACTAGCGGGAGGTTCCTACGAGCAGTACTTC. This encodes CASSQTLLAGGSYEQYF. Full variable domain (missing parts from reference TRBV16 and TRBJ2-7): GEEVAQTPKHLVRGEGQKAKLYCAPIKGHSYVFWYQQVLKNEFKFLISFQNENVFDETGMPKERFSAKCLPNSPCSLEIQATKLEDSAVYFCASSQTLLAGGSYEQYFGPGTRLTVT.

V gene TRBV28 combines with J gene TRBJ2-4; possibly TRBD2 for D (7 bases). The CDR3 has 14 residues. CDR1 and CDR2 from the germline V gene are MDHEN and SYDVKM. Trimming cost V 3 bases and J 6 bases, with 12 bases left between them. For the CDR3, the DNA is TGTGCCAGCAGTTTGGGAGGGGGAGGAAACATTCAGTACTTC. Its translation is CASSLGGGGNIQYF.

The chain recombines TRBV2 with TRBJ2-7; the D gene is possibly TRBD2 (6 bases). This CDR3 contains 16 residues. The germline V and J ends were trimmed by 4 bases and 2 bases, with 18 bases remaining between them. The germline gives CDR1 SNHLY, CDR2 FYNNEI. CDR3 region: CASSGGAAGLPYEQYV. The CDR3 DNA follows: TGTGCCAGCAGTGGCGGGGCGGCAGGGCTACCCTACGAGCAGTACGTC.

This chain links TRBV19 with TRBJ2-2; possible D gene TRBD2, 5 bases. There are 18 residues in the CDR3. Germline assignment: CDR1 LNHDA and CDR2 SQIVND (reference sequence). Trimming removed 6 bases at V and 2 bases at J, with 22 bases between. The CDR3 is CASSYPYRRTDNTGELFF. CDR3 DNA sequence: TGTGCCAGTAGCTATCCTTACCGCAGGACTGATAACACCGGGGAGCTGTTTTTT.

This chain's CDR3 is CASGYEGDEQFF. Written as DNA, the CDR3 is TGTGCCAGCGGGTATGAGGGTGATGAGCAGTTCTTC. The rearrangement uses TRBV28 and TRBJ2-1; tentative D call: TRBD2 (5 bases). V was pared by 8 bases and J by 8 bases, with 13 bases between. The CDR3 spans 12 residues. Per germline, CDR1 MDHEN and CDR2 SYDVKM.

The gene calls are TRBV6-4 and TRBJ2-3, with 11 bases matching TRBD2. Germline V gene sequence: CDR1 MRHNA, CDR2 SNTAGT. Trimming took 6 bases from V and 1 from J; bases not matched to a gene: 12. The CDR3 is 18 amino acids. CDR3 nucleotide sequence: TGTGCCAGCAGCAAAGGAACTAGCGGGAGTGAGGGCACAGATACGCAGTATTTT. It codes for CASSKGTSGSEGTDTQYF.

The chain combines TRBV11-2 with TRBJ2-7; D is perhaps TRBD1 (6 bases). Trimming left V 5 bases short and J 3 bases short, with 20 bases between. The CDR3 covers 16 residues. CDR1 is SGHAT and CDR2 is FQNNGV in the germline V gene. This CDR3 reads CASSPLRRDTNYEQYF. The CDR3 DNA reads as TGTGCCAGCAGCCCCCTTCGTCGGGACACCAACTACGAGCAGTACTTC.

The chain recombines TRBV28 with TRBJ1-5; the D gene is possibly TRBD1 (5 bases). CDR1 MDHEN and CDR2 SYDVKM come from the germline V gene. The CDR3 has 18 residues. The V and J ends lost 7 bases and 2 bases respectively, with 24 bases between them. The CDR3 reads CASIPSWGGDGGNQPQHF. In DNA, the CDR3 is TGTGCCAGCATCCCCTCGTGGGGAGGGGACGGAGGCAATCAGCCCCAGCATTTT.

The gene calls are TRBV7-2 and TRBJ1-2, with TRBD1 identical over 7 bases. Per the germline V gene, CDR1 is SGHTA and CDR2 is FQGNSA. The CDR3 is 17 residues long. Trimming took 0 bases from V and 4 from J; bases not matched to a gene: 11. This chain's CDR3 is CASSLAPSTGFSYGYTF. CDR3 DNA sequence: TGTGCCAGCAGCTTAGCGCCCTCGACAGGGTTCTCCTATGGCTACACCTTC. The full variable domain, rest sourced from reference TRBV7-2 and TRBJ1-2, is GAGVSQSPSNKVTEKGKDVELRCDPISGHTALYWYRQSLGQGLEFLIYFQGNSAPDKSGLPSDRFSAERTGGSVSTLTIQRTQQEDSAVYLCASSLAPSTGFSYGYTFGSGTRLTVV.

The chain is built from TRBV7-2 and TRBJ1-1, with D uncertain. The germline V gene encodes CDR1 SGHTA and CDR2 FQGNSA. The CDR3 is 13 amino acids. V lost 0 bases to trimming and J lost 5 bases, with 7 bases between them. CDR3 residues: CASSLARVTEAFF. CDR3 bases: TGTGCCAGCAGCTTAGCGCGGGTTACTGAAGCTTTCTTT. Filled out from reference TRBV7-2 and TRBJ1-1, the complete variable domain reads GAGVSQSPSNKVTEKGKDVELRCDPISGHTALYWYRQSLGQGLEFLIYFQGNSAPDKSGLPSDRFSAERTGGSVSTLTIQRTQQEDSAVYLCASSLARVTEAFFGQGTRLTVV.

The rearrangement links TRBV7-9 to TRBJ2-5, with D possibly being TRBD1 (6 bases). CDR3 size: 15 residues. In germline, CDR1 is SEHNR, CDR2 FQNEAQ (reference sequence). Trimming pared 5 bases from V and 5 bases from J, leaving 18 bases between. CDR3 in amino acids: CASSPRSRGRETQYF. CDR3 sequence (DNA): TGTGCCAGCAGCCCCAGATCCAGGGGCCGGGAGACCCAGTACTTC.

The CDR3 spells CAISEAGLAGGHQTYISYEQYF. The CDR3 DNA reads TGTGCCATCAGTGAGGCGGGACTAGCGGGAGGGCATCAAACCTACATCTCCTACGAGCAGTACTTC. This chain connects TRBV10-3 to TRBJ2-7, with 16 nucleotides matching TRBD2. The junction had 16 bases not matched to a gene; V was cut back by 2 bases and J by 0 bases. There are 22 residues in the CDR3. Germline lookup yields CDR1 ENHRY and CDR2 SYGVKD.

The genes are TRBV2 and TRBJ1-2; no firm D call. The germline V gene encodes CDR1 SNHLY and CDR2 FYNNEI. The CDR3 is 13 amino acids. Trimming pared 4 bases from V and 4 bases from J, leaving 10 bases between. The CDR3 DNA follows: TGTGCCAGCAGTGTCTCCGGGATCTATGGCTACACCTTC. As protein: CASSVSGIYGYTF.

Comment on this clone: This specimen includes other DNA sequences encoding the same CDR3. The chain employs TRBV29-1 and TRBJ1-5, with unresolved D. The length of the CDR3 is 13 residues. V shed 4 bases and J shed 10 bases, with 17 bases lying between them. Germline V CDR1 and CDR2: SQVTM, ANQGSEA. The CDR3 DNA is TGCAGCGTTGCCGGGAGTATCAGGCAACCCCAGCATTTT. Translating gives CSVAGSIRQPQHF.

This chain joins TRBV7-2 and TRBJ2-1; 8 bases align to TRBD1. The J segment lost 2 bases and the V segment lost 2 bases, leaving 5 bases of the junction unmatched. The CDR3 runs 16 residues. Germline V gene lookup returns CDR1 SGHTA and CDR2 FQGNSA. The chain's CDR3 is CASSLWGTGPYNEQFF. The CDR3 DNA sequence: TGTGCCAGCAGCTTATGGGGGACAGGACCCTACAATGAGCAGTTCTTC.

V is TRBV18 and J is TRBJ1-1; TRBD1 might be the D (6 bases). With 2 bases removed from V and 3 bases from J, the gap between germline ends came to 10 bases. The germline CDR1 and CDR2 sequences are KGHSH and LQKENI. The CDR3 loop spans 14 amino acids. CDR3 in amino acids: CASSPTPGDTEAFF. Written as DNA, the CDR3 is TGTGCCAGCTCACCAACCCCAGGGGACACTGAAGCTTTCTTT.

Here the CDR3 reads CASALRVRTDTQYF. CDR3 DNA: TGTGCCAGTGCTCTGAGGGTGCGCACAGATACGCAGTATTTT. The V and J genes are TRBV7-2 and TRBJ2-3; D may be TRBD2 (5 bases). Germline CDR1 SGHTA, CDR2 FQGNSA. Trimming left V 9 bases short and J 1 base short, with 14 bases between. This CDR3 is built from 14 residues.

The J gene is TRBJ1-5, the V gene TRBV30, with TRBD1 as a possible D gene (6 bases). The CDR3 runs to 15 residues. The ends were cut back, 2 bases at V and 1 base at J, with 12 bases in the middle. Germline V gene data show CDR1 as GTSNPN and CDR2 as SVGIG (reference sequence). The DNA for the CDR3 is TGTGCCTGGAGTCTAGGGGGTAGGAGCAATCAGCCCCAGCATTTT. Encoded protein: CAWSLGGRSNQPQHF.

This chain joins TRBV28 and TRBJ2-3, with D uncertain. The V gene's germline CDR1 is MDHEN and CDR2 SYDVKM. V was cut by 8 bases and J by 3 bases, with 15 bases left in between. The CDR3 runs to 14 residues. The CDR3 DNA is TGTGCCAGCCTATCCGCAGCGATTACAGATACGCAGTATTTT. Residues: CASLSAAITDTQYF.